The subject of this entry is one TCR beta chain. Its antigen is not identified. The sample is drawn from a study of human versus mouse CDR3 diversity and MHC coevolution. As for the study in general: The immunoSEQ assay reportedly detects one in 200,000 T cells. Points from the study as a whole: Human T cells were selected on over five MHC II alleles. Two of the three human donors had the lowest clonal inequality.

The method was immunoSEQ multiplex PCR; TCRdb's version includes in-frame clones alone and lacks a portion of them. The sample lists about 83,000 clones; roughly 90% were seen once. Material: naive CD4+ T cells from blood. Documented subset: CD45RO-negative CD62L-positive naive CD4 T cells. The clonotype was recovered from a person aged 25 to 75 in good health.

This chain's CDR3 is CASSLGLAGGTNTGELFF. The DNA of the CDR3 is TGCGCCAGCAGCTTGGGATTAGCGGGGGGCACGAACACCGGGGAGCTGTTTTTT. The gene calls are TRBV5-1 and TRBJ2-2; 10 nucleotides align to TRBD2. The CDR3 sequence is 18 residues long. Looked up from germline, CDR1 is SGHRS and CDR2 is YFSETQ. With 0 bases clipped from V and 0 bases from J, the junction kept 5 bases outside the gene matches.